The 12 T cell receptor beta chains in this list originate from one sample, sequenced in a study of shared T cell receptors in the human thymus. Produced via immunoSEQ multiplex PCR; TCRdb's table is partial and in-frame only. The data hold hundreds of thousands of clones, with 85% to 90% observed a single time. These data were also filed under a second study, of human thymus T cells.

Sequenced material: thymocytes. The source is a boy under two years old with a congenital heart defect.

This rearrangement joins TRBV10-3 to TRBJ2-5, with no clear D. The CDR3 runs to 13 residues. The V end was cut by 3 bases, the J end by 2 bases, with 7 bases between. The germline V gene has CDR1 ENHRY and CDR2 SYGVKD. The CDR3 bases are TGTGCCATCAGTGAAAGCGATCAAGAGACCCAGTACTTC. Its translation: CAISESDQETQYF.

The V call is TRBV5-5, the J call TRBJ2-1; possibly TRBD1 for D (5 bases). CDR1 is SGHKS and CDR2 is YYEKEE in the germline V gene (reference sequence). V lost 1 base and J lost 5, with 13 bases in between. The CDR3 loop spans 15 amino acids. CDR3 coding DNA: TGTGCCAGCAGCTTGCACAGGAGAGGAAACAATGAGCAGTTCTTC. It is translated as CASSLHRRGNNEQFF.

This chain uses TRBV27 with TRBJ2-3, with 13 positions matching TRBD2. With 6 bases clipped from V and 1 base from J, the junction kept 4 bases outside the gene matches. Germline-derived CDR1 and CDR2 are MNHEY and SMNVEV (reference sequence). The CDR3 sequence is 16 residues long. The CDR3: CASRTGLAGCTDTQYF. In nucleotides, the CDR3 is TGTGCCAGCAGGACGGGACTAGCGGGATGCACAGATACGCAGTATTTT.

The chain recombines TRBV11-2 with TRBJ2-2; D is possibly TRBD1 (6 bases). The germline gives CDR1 SGHAT, CDR2 FQNNGV. CDR3 length equals 19 residues. V lost 6 bases to trimming and J lost 0 bases, with 23 bases between them. CDR3 amino acids: CASRQGRATSVSNTGELFF. In DNA form, the CDR3 reads TGTGCCAGCAGGCAGGGGCGGGCCACCTCTGTTTCGAACACCGGGGAGCTGTTTTTT.

The V gene is TRBV5-1, the J gene TRBJ2-1; D remains unclear. The CDR3 has 15 amino acids. Trimming took off 6 bases at V and 2 bases at J, with 15 bases between the two ends. Germline lookup yields CDR1 SGHRS and CDR2 YFSETQ. The CDR3 sequence is CASKKASLAYNEQFF. DNA for the CDR3: TGCGCCAGCAAGAAAGCGAGCCTGGCCTACAATGAGCAGTTCTTC. Filled out from reference TRBV5-1 and TRBJ2-1, the complete variable domain reads KAGVTQTPRYLIKTRGQQVTLSCSPISGHRSVSWYQQTPGQGLQFLFEYFSETQRNKGNFPGRFSGRQFSNSRSEMNVSTLELGDSALYLCASKKASLAYNEQFFGPGTRLTVL.

The genes are TRBV5-4 and TRBJ2-7, with D maybe TRBD2 (8 bases). CDR1 is SGHNT and CDR2 is YYREEE in the germline V gene (reference sequence). Trimming took off 4 bases at V and 0 bases at J, with 14 bases between the two ends. CDR3 length equals 15 residues. In DNA, the CDR3 is TGTGCCAGCAGCCAGACAGGGACTAGCTCCTACGAGCAGTACTTC. It is translated as CASSQTGTSSYEQYF.

V and J are TRBV9 and TRBJ2-7; D is possibly TRBD2 (6 bases). The CDR3 has 13 residues. Germline CDR1 is SGDLS and CDR2 is YYNGEE. Trimming left V 1 base short and J 5 bases short, with 10 bases between. The CDR3 protein is CASSVRESHEQYF. The DNA for the CDR3 is TGTGCCAGCAGCGTACGGGAGTCCCACGAGCAGTACTTC.

J is TRBJ1-1 and V is TRBV2; maybe TRBD1 (5 bases). V lost 1 base to trimming and J lost 5 bases, with 17 bases between them. The CDR3 spans 16 residues. Germline CDR1 SNHLY, CDR2 FYNNEI. The CDR3 region is CASSEEVRGLRTEAFF. CDR3 DNA sequence: TGTGCCAGCAGTGAAGAAGTTAGGGGTTTACGGACTGAAGCTTTCTTT.

The J gene is TRBJ2-1, the V gene TRBV11-3; TRBD2 is a possible D gene (6 bases). Germline lookup yields CDR1 SGHNT and CDR2 YENEEA. V was trimmed by 3 bases and J by 3 bases, leaving 15 bases between them. This CDR3 region has 16 residues. The CDR3 region has the DNA TGTGCCAGCAGCTTTTTTGGCGGGAAGGGCTACAATGAGCAGTTCTTC. Residues: CASSFFGGKGYNEQFF.

The rearrangement uses TRBV18 and TRBJ1-5; unclear D gene. Looked up from germline, CDR1 is KGHSH and CDR2 is LQKENI. The CDR3 sequence is 12 residues long. V lost 1 base to trimming and J lost 10 bases, with 8 bases between them. The CDR3 bases are TGTGCCAGCTCACCACGAAGAGGACCCCAGCATTTT. Translating it yields CASSPRRGPQHF. Full variable domain (outside the CDR3, taken from reference TRBV18 and TRBJ1-5): NAGVMQNPRHLVRRRGQEARLRCSPMKGHSHVYWYRQLPEEGLKFMVYLQKENIIDESGMPKERFSAEFPKEGPSILRIQQVVRGDSAAYFCASSPRRGPQHFGDGTRLSIL.

The genes are TRBV5-5 and TRBJ2-7, with 10 bases fitting TRBD1. The germline V gene encodes CDR1 SGHKS and CDR2 YYEKEE (reference sequence). V gave up 4 bases and J gave up 3 bases; unmatched junction bases: 1. This CDR3 has 13 residues. CDR3 sequence (DNA): TGTGCCAGCAGCGGGGACAGGGGCTACGAGCAGTACTTC. It codes for CASSGDRGYEQYF.

The chain has TRBV4-2 and TRBJ2-7; 8 nucleotides match TRBD2. Unmatched junction bases numbered 3, after V lost 0 bases and J lost 5 bases. Germline CDR1 and CDR2: LGHNA and YNFKEQ. This CDR3 spans 14 amino acids. The CDR3 loop reads CASSQDPGGDEQYF. CDR3 sequence (DNA): TGTGCCAGCAGCCAAGATCCGGGAGGGGACGAGCAGTACTTC.